Below, one TCR beta chain is given with its context. Its target is not known. The PCR used 60 Vbeta and 13 Jbeta primers. As originally analysed: Roughly 11 million shared chains were among the approximately 82 million unique TCR beta chains that a later analysis counted. TCRdb's table, derived via immunoSEQ multiplex PCR, lists solely in-frame clones and lacks some. V, J and clone size were drawn from that table, and D and trimming were deduced from the DNA. Of about 150,000 clones listed, 75% are singletons. This entry is derived from a study of cytomegalovirus exposure and HLA in healthy donors. As for the study in general: HLA-typed donors contributed around 88 million unique TCRs, which were held in an early data release.

Study-wide results and caveats: About 87% or about 30% of the time was how often most TCR beta V segments were productive, according to an earlier analysis. It emerged from a later analysis that several of the most significant clusters appeared to be linked to common viral pathogens.

The germline CDR1 and CDR2 sequences are MDHEN and SYDVKM. V gave up 10 bases and J gave up 1 base; unmatched junction bases: 14. The CDR3 is made up of 17 amino acids. The rearrangement uses TRBV28 and TRBJ2-3, with 10 bases lining up with TRBD2. Sequenced material: PBMCs. This TCR derives from a man aged 25 to 45 in good health and CMV-seronegative. The CDR3 protein is CANPHERSGGGTDTQYF. The CDR3 DNA reads TGTGCCAACCCCCATGAGAGAAGCGGGGGGGGCACAGATACGCAGTATTTT.